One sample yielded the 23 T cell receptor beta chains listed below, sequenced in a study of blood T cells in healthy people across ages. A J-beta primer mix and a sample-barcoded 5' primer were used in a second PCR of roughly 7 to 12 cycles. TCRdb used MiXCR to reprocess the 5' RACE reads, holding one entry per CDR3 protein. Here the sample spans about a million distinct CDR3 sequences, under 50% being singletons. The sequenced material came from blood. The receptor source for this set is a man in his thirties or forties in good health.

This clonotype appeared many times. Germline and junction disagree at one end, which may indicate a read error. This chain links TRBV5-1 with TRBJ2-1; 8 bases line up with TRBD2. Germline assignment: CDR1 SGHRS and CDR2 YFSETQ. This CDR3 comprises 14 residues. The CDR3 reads CASSPGGAYNEQFF. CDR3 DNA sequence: TGTGCCAGCAGCCCGGGGGGGGCCTACAATGAGCAGTTCTTC.

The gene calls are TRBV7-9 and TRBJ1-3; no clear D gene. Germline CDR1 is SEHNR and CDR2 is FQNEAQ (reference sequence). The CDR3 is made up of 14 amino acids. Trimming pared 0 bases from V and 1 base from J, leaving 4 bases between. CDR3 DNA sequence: TGTGCCAGCAGCTTAGCCCCGTCTGGAAACACCATATATTTT. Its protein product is CASSLAPSGNTIYF.

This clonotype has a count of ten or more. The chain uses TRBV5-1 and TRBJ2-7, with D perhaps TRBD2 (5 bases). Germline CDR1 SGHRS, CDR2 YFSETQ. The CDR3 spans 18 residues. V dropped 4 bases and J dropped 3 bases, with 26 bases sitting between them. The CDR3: CASSPRVYTLSGDYEQYF. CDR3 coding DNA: TGCGCCAGCAGCCCGAGGGTATATACCCTAAGTGGGGACTACGAGCAGTACTTC.

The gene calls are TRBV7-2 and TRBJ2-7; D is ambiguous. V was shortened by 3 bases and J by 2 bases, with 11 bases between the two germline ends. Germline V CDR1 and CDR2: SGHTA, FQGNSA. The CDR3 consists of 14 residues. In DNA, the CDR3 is TGTGCCAGCAGCTTCTACTTTGAAACCTACGAGCAGTACTTC. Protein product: CASSFYFETYEQYF.

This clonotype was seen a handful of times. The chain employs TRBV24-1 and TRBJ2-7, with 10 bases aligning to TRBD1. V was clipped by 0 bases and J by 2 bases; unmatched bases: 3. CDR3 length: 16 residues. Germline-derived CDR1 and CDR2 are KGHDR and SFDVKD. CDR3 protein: CATSDLLDRGPYEQYF. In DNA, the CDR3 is TGTGCCACCAGTGATTTGTTAGACAGGGGGCCCTACGAGCAGTACTTC.

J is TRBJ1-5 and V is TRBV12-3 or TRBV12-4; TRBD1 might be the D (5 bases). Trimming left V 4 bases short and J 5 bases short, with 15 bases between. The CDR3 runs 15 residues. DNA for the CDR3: TGTGCCAGCAGTTCTCCCGCCGGGGGAGATCAGCCCCAGCATTTT. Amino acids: CASSSPAGGDQPQHF.

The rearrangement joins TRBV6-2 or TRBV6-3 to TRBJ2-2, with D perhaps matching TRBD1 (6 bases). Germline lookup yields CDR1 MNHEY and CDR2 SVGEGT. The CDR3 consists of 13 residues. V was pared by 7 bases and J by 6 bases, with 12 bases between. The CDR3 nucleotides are TGTGCCAGCACCGAGAAGGGGGCCGGGGAGCTGTTTTTT. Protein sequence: CASTEKGAGELFF.

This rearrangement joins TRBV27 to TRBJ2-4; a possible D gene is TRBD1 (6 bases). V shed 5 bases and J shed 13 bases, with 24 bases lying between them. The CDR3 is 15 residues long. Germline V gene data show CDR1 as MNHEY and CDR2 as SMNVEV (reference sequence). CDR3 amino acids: CASSPSRDMAWEQYF. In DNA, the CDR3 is TGTGCCAGCAGTCCGAGCCGGGACATGGCCTGGGAGCAGTACTTC.

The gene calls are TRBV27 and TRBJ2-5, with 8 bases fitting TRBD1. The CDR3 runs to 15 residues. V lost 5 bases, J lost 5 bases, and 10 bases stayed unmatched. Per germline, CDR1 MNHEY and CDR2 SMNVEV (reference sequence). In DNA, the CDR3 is TGTGCCAGCAGTCCCAAATTGACAGGGGCGGAGACCCAGTACTTC. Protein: CASSPKLTGAETQYF.

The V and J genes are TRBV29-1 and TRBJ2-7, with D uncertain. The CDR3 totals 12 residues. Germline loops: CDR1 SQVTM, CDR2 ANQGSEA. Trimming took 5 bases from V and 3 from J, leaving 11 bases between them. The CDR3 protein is CSVTTAIYEQYF. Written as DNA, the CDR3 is TGCAGCGTTACAACAGCAATCTACGAGCAGTACTTC.

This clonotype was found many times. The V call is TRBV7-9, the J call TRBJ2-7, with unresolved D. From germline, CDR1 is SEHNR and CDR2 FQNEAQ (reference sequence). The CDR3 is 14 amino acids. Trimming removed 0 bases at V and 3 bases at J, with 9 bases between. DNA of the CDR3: TGTGCCAGCAGCTTAGCGCTGATGGGCTACGAGCAGTACTTC. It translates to CASSLALMGYEQYF.

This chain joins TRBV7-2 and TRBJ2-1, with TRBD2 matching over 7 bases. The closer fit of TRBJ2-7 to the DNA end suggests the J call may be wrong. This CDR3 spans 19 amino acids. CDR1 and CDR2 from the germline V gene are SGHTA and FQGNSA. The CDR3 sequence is CASSLRFPWASGSYNEQYF. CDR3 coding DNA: TGTGCCAGCAGCTTAAGGTTCCCTTGGGCTAGCGGATCCTACAATGAGCAGTACTTC.

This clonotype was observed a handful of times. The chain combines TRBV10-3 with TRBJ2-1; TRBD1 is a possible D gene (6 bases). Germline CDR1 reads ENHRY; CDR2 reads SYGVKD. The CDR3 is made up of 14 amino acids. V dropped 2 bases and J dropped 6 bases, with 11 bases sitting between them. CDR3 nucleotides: TGTGCCATCAGTGAGAACAGGGAAGGCAATGAGCAGTTCTTC. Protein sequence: CAISENREGNEQFF.

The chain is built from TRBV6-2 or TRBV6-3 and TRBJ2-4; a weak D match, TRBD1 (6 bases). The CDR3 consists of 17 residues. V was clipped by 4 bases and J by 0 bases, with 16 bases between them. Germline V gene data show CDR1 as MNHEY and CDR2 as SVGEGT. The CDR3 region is CASSLPHRVLAKNIQYF. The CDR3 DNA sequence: TGTGCCAGCAGTTTGCCACACAGGGTCCTAGCCAAAAACATTCAGTACTTC.

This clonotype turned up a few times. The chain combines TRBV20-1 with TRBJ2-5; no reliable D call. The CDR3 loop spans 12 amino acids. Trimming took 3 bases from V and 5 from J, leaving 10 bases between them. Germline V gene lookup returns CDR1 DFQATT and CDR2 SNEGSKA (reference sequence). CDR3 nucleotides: TGCAGTGCTAGGGGCGTGGTGGAGACCCAGTACTTC. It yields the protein CSARGVVETQYF.

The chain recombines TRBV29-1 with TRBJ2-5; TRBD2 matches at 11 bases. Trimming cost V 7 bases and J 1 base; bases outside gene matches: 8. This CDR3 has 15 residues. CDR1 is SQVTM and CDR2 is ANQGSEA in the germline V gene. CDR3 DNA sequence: TGCAGCGGGATACTAGCGGGGGATCCCCAAGAGACCCAGTACTTC. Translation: CSGILAGDPQETQYF.

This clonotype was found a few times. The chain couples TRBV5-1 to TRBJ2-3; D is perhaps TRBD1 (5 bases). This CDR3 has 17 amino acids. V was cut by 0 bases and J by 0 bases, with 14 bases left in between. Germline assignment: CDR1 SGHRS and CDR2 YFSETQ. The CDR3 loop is CASSLEGDTISTDTQYF. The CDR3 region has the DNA TGCGCCAGCAGCTTGGAAGGGGATACCATTAGCACAGATACGCAGTATTTT.

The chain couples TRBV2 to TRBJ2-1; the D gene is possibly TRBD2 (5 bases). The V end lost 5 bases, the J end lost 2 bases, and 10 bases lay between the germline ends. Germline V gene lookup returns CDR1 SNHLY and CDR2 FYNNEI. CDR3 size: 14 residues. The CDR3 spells CASSITGTYNEQFF. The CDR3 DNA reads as TGTGCCAGCAGTATCACCGGGACCTACAATGAGCAGTTCTTC.

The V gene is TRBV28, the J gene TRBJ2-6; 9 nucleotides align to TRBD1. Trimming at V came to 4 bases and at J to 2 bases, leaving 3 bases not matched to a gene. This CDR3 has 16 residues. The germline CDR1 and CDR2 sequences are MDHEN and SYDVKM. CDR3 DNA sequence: TGTGCCAGCAGTTGGGACAGGGTGGCTGGGGCCAACGTCCTGACTTTC. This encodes CASSWDRVAGANVLTF.

CDR3 coding DNA: TGTGCCAGCAGTTACTCCGGCGGATTCTCTTCCTACGAGCAGTACTTC. It translates to CASSYSGGFSSYEQYF. The chain links TRBV6-5 to TRBJ2-7; D unresolved. The CDR3 spans 16 residues. Germline CDR1 is MNHEY and CDR2 is SVGAGI. V gave up 0 bases and J gave up 1 base, with 13 bases separating them.

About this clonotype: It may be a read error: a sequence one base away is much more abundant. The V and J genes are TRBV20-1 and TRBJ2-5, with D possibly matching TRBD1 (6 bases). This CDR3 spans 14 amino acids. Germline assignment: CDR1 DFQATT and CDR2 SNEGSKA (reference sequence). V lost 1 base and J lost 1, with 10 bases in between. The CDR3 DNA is TGCAGTGCTAGAGGGGGGCACCGCCAAGAGACCCAGTACTTC. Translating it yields CSARGGHRQETQYF.

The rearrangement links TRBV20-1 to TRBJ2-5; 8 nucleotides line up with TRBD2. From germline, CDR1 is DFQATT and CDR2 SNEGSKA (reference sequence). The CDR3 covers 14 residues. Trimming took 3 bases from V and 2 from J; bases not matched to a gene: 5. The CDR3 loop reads CSASGGAGQETQYF. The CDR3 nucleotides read TGCAGTGCTAGCGGGGGGGCCGGGCAAGAGACCCAGTACTTC.

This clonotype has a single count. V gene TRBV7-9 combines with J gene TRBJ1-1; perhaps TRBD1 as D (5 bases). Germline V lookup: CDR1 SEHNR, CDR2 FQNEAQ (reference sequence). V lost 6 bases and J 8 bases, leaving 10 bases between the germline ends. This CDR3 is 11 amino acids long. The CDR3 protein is CASRPGQEAFF. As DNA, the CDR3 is TGTGCCAGCAGACCCGGACAAGAAGCTTTCTTT.